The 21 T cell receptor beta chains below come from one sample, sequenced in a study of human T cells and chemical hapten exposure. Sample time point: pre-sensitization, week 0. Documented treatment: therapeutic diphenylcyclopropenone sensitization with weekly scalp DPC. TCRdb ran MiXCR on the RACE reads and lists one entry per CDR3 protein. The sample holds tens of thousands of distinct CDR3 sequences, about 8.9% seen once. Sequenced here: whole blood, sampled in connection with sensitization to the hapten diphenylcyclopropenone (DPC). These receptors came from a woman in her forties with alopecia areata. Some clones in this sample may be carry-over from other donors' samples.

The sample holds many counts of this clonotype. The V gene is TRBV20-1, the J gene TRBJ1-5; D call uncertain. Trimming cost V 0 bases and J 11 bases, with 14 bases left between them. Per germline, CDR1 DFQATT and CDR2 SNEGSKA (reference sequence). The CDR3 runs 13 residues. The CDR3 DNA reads TGCAGTGCTAGAGAACCGCTGGATATGTCCCAGCATTTT. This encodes CSAREPLDMSQHF.

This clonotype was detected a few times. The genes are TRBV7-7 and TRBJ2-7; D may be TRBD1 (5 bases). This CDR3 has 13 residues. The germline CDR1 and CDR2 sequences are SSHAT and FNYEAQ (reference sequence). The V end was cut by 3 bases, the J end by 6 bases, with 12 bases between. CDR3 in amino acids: CASSFDRTGEQYF. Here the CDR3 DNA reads TGTGCCAGCAGCTTCGACAGAACGGGCGAGCAGTACTTC.

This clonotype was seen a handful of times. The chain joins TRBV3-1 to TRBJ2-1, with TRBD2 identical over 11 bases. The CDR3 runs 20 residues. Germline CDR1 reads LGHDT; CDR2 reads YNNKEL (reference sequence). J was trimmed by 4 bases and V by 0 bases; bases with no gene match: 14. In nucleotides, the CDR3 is TGTGCCAGCAGCCAAGACGGTCGGCTAGCGGGGGGACACAAATACAATGAGCAGTTCTTC. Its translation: CASSQDGRLAGGHKYNEQFF.

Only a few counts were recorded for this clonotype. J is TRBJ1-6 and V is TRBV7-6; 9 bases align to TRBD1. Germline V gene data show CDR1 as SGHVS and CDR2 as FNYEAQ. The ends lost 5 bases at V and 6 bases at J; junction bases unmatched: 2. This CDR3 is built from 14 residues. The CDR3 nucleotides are TGTGCCAGCAGCGCGACAGGGGGTAATTCACCCCTCCACTTT. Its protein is CASSATGGNSPLHF. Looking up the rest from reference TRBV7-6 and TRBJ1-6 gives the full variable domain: GAGVSQSPRYKVTKRGQDVALRCDPISGHVSLYWYRQALGQGPEFLTYFNYEAQQDKSGLPNDRFSAERPEGSISTLTIQRTEQRDSAMYRCASSATGGNSPLHFGNGTRLTVT.

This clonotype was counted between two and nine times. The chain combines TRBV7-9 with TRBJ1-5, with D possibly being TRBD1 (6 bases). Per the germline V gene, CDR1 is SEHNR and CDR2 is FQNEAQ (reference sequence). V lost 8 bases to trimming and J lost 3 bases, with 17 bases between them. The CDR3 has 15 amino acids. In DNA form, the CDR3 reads TGTGCCAGCTTCTCAGCCCAGGGGATCAATCAGCCCCAGCATTTT. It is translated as CASFSAQGINQPQHF. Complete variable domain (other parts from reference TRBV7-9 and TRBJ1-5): DTGVSQNPRHKITKRGQNVTFRCDPISEHNRLYWYRQTLGQGPEFLTYFQNEAQLEKSRLLSDRFSAERPKGSFSTLEIQRTEQGDSAMYLCASFSAQGINQPQHFGDGTRLSIL.

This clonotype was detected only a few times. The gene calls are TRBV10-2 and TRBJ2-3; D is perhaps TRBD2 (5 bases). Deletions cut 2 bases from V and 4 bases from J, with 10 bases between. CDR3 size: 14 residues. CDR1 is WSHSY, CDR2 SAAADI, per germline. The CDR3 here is CASSEEGRADTQYF. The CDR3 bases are TGCGCCAGCAGTGAGGAGGGCCGGGCAGATACGCAGTATTTT.

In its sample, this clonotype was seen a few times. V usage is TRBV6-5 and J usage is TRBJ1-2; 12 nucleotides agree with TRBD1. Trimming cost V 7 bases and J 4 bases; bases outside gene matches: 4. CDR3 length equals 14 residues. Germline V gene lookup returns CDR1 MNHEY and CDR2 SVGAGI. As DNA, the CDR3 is TGTGCCAGCACCGGGACAGGGGGCGGCTATGGCTACACCTTC. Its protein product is CASTGTGGGYGYTF.

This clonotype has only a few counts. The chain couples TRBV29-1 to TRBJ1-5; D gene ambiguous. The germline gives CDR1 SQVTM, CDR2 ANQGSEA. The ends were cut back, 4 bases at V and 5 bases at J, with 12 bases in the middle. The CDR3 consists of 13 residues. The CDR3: CSVAGEFDQPQHF. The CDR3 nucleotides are TGCAGCGTTGCTGGGGAGTTTGATCAGCCCCAGCATTTT.

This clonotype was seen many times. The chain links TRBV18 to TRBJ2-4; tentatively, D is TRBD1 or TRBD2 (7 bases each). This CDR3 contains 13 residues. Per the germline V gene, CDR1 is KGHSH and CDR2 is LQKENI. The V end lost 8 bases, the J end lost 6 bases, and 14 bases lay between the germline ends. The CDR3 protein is CASRSGDRNIQYF. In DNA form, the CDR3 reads TGTGCCAGCCGCAGCGGGGACAGAAACATTCAGTACTTC.

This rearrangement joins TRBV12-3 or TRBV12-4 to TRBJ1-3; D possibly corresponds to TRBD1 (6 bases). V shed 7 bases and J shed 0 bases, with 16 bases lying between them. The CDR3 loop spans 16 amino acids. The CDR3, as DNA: TGTGCCAGCACATCCTACAGGGATAGCTCTGGAAACACCATATATTTT. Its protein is CASTSYRDSSGNTIYF.

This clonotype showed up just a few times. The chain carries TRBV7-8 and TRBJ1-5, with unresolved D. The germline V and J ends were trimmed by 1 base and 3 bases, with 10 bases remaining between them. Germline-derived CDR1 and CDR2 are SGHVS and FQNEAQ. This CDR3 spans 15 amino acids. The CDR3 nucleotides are TGTGCCAGCAGCTTAGAGTACCGGGACAATCAGCCCCAGCATTTT. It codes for CASSLEYRDNQPQHF.

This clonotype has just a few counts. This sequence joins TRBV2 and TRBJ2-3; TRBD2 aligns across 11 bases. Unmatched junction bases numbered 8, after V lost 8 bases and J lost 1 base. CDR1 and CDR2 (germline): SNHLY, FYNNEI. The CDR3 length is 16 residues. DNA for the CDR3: TGTGCCAGCGGGCATTCACTAGCGGGGGGCACAGATACGCAGTATTTT. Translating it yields CASGHSLAGGTDTQYF.

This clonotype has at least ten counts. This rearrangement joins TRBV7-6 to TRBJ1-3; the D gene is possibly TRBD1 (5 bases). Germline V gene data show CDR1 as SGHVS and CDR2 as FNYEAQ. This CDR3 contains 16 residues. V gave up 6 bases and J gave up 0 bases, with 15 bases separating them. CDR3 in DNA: TGTGCCAGCAGTGAGACGGGGACGGCCTCTGGAAACACCATATATTTT. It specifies CASSETGTASGNTIYF.

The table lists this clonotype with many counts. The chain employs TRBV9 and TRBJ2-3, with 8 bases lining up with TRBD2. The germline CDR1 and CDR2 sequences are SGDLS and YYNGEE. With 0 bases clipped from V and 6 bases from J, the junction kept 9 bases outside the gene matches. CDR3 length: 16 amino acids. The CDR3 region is CASSVGLAGPGDTQYF. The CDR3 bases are TGTGCCAGCAGCGTAGGCCTAGCGGGTCCAGGGGATACGCAGTATTTT.

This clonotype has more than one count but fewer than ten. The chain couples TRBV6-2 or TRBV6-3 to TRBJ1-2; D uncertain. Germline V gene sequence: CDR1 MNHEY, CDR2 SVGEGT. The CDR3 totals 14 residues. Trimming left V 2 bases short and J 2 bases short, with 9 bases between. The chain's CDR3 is CASSYKPLNYGYTF. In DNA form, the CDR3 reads TGTGCCAGCAGTTACAAGCCTTTAAACTATGGCTACACCTTC.

The CDR3 bases are TGTGCCAGTACCCTTTCTCCGGGACGGACTATGGGGGCCCAGCATTTT. Protein sequence: CASTLSPGRTMGAQHF. This chain uses TRBV19 with TRBJ1-5; a possible D gene is TRBD1 (5 bases). The CDR3 contains 16 residues. Trimming took 7 bases from V and 11 from J, leaving 27 bases between them. Germline V lookup: CDR1 LNHDA, CDR2 SQIVND (reference sequence).

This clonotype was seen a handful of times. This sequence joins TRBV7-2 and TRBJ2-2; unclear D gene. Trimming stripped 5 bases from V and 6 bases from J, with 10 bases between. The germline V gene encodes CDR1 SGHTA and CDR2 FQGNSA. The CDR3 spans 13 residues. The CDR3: CASSDGLAGELFF. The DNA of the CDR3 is TGTGCCAGCAGCGATGGTCTGGCCGGGGAGCTGTTTTTT.

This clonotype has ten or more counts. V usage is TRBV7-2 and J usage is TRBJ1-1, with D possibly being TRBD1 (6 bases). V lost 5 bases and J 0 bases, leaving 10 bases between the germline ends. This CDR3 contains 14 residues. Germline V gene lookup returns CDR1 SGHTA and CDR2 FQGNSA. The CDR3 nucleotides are TGTGCCAGCAGCCTATACAGGGTGAACACTGAAGCTTTCTTT. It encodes CASSLYRVNTEAFF.

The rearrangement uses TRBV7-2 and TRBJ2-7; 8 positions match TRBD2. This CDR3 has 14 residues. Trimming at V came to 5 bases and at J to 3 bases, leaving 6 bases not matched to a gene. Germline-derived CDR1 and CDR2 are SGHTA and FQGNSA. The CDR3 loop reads CASSDLGGGYEQYF. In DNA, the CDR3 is TGTGCCAGCAGCGATCTCGGGGGGGGCTACGAGCAGTACTTC.

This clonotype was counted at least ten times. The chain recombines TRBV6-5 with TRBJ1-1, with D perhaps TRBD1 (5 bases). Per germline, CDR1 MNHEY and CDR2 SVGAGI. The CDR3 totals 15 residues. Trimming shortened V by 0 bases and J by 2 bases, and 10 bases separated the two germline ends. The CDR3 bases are TGTGCCAGCAGTTACTCAGGGCAGGGAAACACTGAAGCTTTCTTT. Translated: CASSYSGQGNTEAFF.

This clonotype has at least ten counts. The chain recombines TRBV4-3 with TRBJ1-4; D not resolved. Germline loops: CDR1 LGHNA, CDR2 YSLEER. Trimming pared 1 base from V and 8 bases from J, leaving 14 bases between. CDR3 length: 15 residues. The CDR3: CASSQVRLAREKLFF. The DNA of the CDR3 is TGCGCCAGCAGCCAAGTGAGGCTGGCGAGAGAAAAACTGTTTTTT.